The 10 T cell receptor beta chains below come from one sample, sequenced in a study of regulatory T cells in long-lasting Graves disease. Time point specified: newly diagnosed GD, antithyroid drugs for less than 3 months. PBMC RNA served as the TCR library source. The TCR beta library used iRepertoire HTBI primers with Arm-PCR amplification of CDR3. TCRdb re-derived calls from the multiplex PCR reads in MiXCR, one entry per CDR3 protein. The sample lists approximately 400,000 distinct CDR3 sequences; about 15% were seen once. Another study also made use of these data, one on T cells in Graves' hyperthyroidism and ophthalmopathy.

The material was peripheral blood mononuclear cells (PBMCs), obtained at new diagnosis, from a patient treated with antithyroid drugs. These receptors all stem from a woman aged 25 to 45 with Graves disease.

The rearrangement uses TRBV6-1 and TRBJ2-5; 8 bases are a match to TRBD2. This CDR3 comprises 15 residues. J was trimmed by 5 bases and V by 1 base; bases with no gene match: 6. CDR1 is MNHNS, CDR2 SASEGT, per germline. In DNA, the CDR3 is TGTGCCAGCAGTGAAGTCCCGGGGGGGCGTGAGACCCAGTACTTC. It translates to CASSEVPGGRETQYF.

In its sample, this clonotype was seen many times. The chain carries TRBV12-3 or TRBV12-4 and TRBJ2-1, with D tentatively TRBD2 (6 bases). Trimming stripped 4 bases from V and 1 base from J, with 14 bases between. This CDR3 spans 16 amino acids. The CDR3 loop is CASSSGTFFSYNEQFF. The CDR3, as DNA: TGTGCCAGCAGTTCCGGGACTTTCTTTTCCTACAATGAGCAGTTCTTC.

The CDR3 coding sequence is TGCAGTGCTAATTCAGGGACCAATCAGCCCCAGCATTTT. This gives the protein CSANSGTNQPQHF. The chain combines TRBV20-1 with TRBJ1-5; tentative D call: TRBD1 (5 bases). This CDR3 is 13 amino acids long. V dropped 4 bases and J dropped 3 bases, with 10 bases sitting between them. In germline, CDR1 is DFQATT, CDR2 SNEGSKA (reference sequence).

This clonotype was picked up many times. The CDR3 DNA reads as TGTGCCAGCACCGATACTAGCGGGAGGGCCGGGGATACGCAGTATTTT. Translation: CASTDTSGRAGDTQYF. The gene calls are TRBV12-3 or TRBV12-4 and TRBJ2-3; the match to TRBD2 covers 13 bases. CDR3 length: 16 residues. Unmatched junction bases numbered 10, after V lost 7 bases and J lost 6 bases.

The rearrangement uses TRBV14 and TRBJ2-3, with D uncertain. Trimming removed 1 base from V and 6 bases from J, with 11 bases in between. Germline CDR1 is SGHDN and CDR2 is FVKESK. CDR3 length equals 14 residues. CDR3 nucleotide sequence: TGTGCCAGCAGCCAAGTTAGATTCGGGGATACGCAGTATTTT. It codes for CASSQVRFGDTQYF.

Note on this clonotype: This sequence may be a read error, since a much larger clone differs from it by one base. This chain uses TRBV7-3 with TRBJ2-1, with D maybe TRBD1 (5 bases). The CDR3 runs 15 residues. Deletions cut 0 bases from V and 4 bases from J, with 10 bases between. The germline V gene encodes CDR1 SGHTA and CDR2 FQGTGA. For the CDR3, the DNA is TGTGCCAGCAGCTTAACAGGGGTAAGGTACAATGAGCAGTTCTTC. Protein sequence: CASSLTGVRYNEQFF.

This clonotype was counted many times. This chain connects TRBV12-3 or TRBV12-4 to TRBJ2-5; 9 nucleotides agree with TRBD2. V dropped 3 bases and J dropped 5; count of bases not matched to a gene: 13. The CDR3 is made up of 17 amino acids. The CDR3 DNA reads TGTGCCAGCAGTTTGAGACTAGCGGACCTCTCACGGGAGACCCAGTACTTC. Translating it yields CASSLRLADLSRETQYF.

This clonotype was seen at least ten times. The CDR3 DNA sequence: TGTGCCAGCAGCCCAGGGGGCGCCTTTTCCAAAAACATTCAGTACTTC. It translates to CASSPGGAFSKNIQYF. J is TRBJ2-4 and V is TRBV11-2; TRBD1 agrees at 8 bases. V trimming: 5 bases; J trimming: 2 bases; junction bases outside the gene matches: 8. Germline V gene data show CDR1 as SGHAT and CDR2 as FQNNGV. The CDR3 totals 16 residues.

The table lists this clonotype with a few counts. This chain joins TRBV4-2 and TRBJ2-5, with 7 positions matching TRBD2. The junction had 1 base not matched to a gene; V was cut back by 1 base and J by 2 bases. The length of the CDR3 is 14 residues. Germline V gene sequence: CDR1 LGHNA, CDR2 YNFKEQ. The DNA of the CDR3 is TGTGCCAGCAGCCAAGGCGGGAGACAAGAGACCCAGTACTTC. Amino acid sequence: CASSQGGRQETQYF.

The chain joins TRBV6-1 to TRBJ2-1; 11 positions agree with TRBD2. CDR1 and CDR2 (germline): MNHNS, SASEGT. V lost 3 bases and J lost 8; bases outside the gene matches: 6. CDR3 length equals 15 residues. CDR3 sequence reads: CASSESTSGRDEQFF. Here the CDR3 DNA reads TGTGCCAGCAGTGAGTCTACTAGCGGGAGAGATGAGCAGTTCTTC.